The T cell receptor (beta chain) described here comes from a study of blood T cell repertoires in COVID-19. This CDR3 comprises 18 residues. With 7 bases clipped from V and 2 bases from J, the junction kept 19 bases outside the gene matches. The V gene's germline CDR1 is MNHGY and CDR2 SVAAGI. This clone appeared once. The method was immunoSEQ multiplex PCR; TCRdb's version includes in-frame clones alone and lacks a portion of them. The profile shows 88,000 or so clones, roughly 80% of them singletons. Source material: peripheral blood. This TCR derives from an elderly man with acute or convalescent COVID-19. The rearrangement joins TRBV6-9 to TRBJ1-2; 7 bases match TRBD1. The CDR3 loop is CASTAPLDRSTQNYGYTF. CDR3 DNA: TGTGCCAGCACCGCCCCCCTGGACAGGTCGACCCAGAACTATGGCTACACCTTC.